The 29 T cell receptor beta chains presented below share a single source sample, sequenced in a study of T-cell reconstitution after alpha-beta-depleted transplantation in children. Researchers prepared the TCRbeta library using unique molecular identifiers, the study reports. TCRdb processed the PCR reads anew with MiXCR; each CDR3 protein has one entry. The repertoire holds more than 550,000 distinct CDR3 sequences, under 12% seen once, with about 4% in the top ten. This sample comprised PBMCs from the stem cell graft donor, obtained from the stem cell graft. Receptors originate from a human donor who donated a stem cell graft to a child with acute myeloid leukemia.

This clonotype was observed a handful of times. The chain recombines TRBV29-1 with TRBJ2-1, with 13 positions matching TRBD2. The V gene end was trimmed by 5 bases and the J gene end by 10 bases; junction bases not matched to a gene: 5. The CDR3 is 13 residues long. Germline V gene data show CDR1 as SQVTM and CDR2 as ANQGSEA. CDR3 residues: CSVTSGRAGEQFF. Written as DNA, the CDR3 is TGCAGCGTTACTAGCGGGAGGGCAGGGGAGCAGTTCTTC.

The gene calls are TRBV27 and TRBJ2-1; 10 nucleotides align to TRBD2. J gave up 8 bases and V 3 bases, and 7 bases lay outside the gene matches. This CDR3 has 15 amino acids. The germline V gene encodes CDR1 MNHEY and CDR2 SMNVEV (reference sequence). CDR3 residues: CASSLTSGPSDEQFF. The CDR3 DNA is TGTGCCAGCAGTTTGACTAGCGGGCCCAGCGATGAGCAGTTCTTC.

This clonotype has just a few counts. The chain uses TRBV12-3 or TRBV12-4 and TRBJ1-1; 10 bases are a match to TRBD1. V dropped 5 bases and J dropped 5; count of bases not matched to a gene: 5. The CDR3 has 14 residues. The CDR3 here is CASSHDRGRTEAFF. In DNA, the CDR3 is TGTGCCAGCAGTCACGACAGGGGGCGAACTGAAGCTTTCTTT.

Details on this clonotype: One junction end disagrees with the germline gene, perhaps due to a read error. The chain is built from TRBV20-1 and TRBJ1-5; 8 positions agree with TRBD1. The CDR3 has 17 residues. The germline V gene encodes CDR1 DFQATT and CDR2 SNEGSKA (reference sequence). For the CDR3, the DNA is TGCAGTGCGAGAGGGGACAGGATCCACTATAGCAATCAGCCCCAGCATTTT. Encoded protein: CSARGDRIHYSNQPQHF.

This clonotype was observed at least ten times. The CDR3 DNA sequence: TGTGCCACCAGCGGGCTGGGATTAGCCAAAAACATTCAGTACTTC. It codes for CATSGLGLAKNIQYF. The chain employs TRBV15 and TRBJ2-4; no clear D. This CDR3 region has 15 residues. V lost 5 bases, J lost 0 bases, and 11 bases lay in between. Germline CDR1 and CDR2: LNHNV and YYDKDF (reference sequence). Based on the CDR3 plus reference TRBV15 and TRBJ2-4, the full variable domain is DAMVIQNPRYQVTQFGKPVTLSCSQTLNHNVMYWYQQKSSQAPKLLFHYYDKDFNNEADTPDNFQSRRPNTSFCFLDIRSPGLGDTAMYLCATSGLGLAKNIQYFGAGTRLSVL.

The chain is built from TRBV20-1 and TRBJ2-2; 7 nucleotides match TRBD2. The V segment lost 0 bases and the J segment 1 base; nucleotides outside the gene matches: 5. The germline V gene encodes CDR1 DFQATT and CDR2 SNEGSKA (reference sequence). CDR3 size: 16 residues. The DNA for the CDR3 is TGCAGTGCTAGAGATCGCCAGCGGGAGAACACCGGGGAGCTGTTTTTT. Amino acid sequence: CSARDRQRENTGELFF.

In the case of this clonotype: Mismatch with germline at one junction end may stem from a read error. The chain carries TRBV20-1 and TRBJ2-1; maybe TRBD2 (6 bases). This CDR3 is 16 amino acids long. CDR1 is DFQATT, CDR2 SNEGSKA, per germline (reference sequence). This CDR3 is CCARAPLAKAYNEQFF. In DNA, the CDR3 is TGCTGTGCTAGAGCCCCACTAGCTAAGGCCTACAATGAGCAGTTCTTC.

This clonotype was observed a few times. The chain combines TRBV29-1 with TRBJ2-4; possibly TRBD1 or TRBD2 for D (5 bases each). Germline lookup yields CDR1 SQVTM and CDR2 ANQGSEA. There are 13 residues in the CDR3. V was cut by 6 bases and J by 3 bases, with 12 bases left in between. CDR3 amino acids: CSVTAGSKNIQYF. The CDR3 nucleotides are TGCAGCGTCACGGCAGGGAGCAAAAACATTCAGTACTTC.

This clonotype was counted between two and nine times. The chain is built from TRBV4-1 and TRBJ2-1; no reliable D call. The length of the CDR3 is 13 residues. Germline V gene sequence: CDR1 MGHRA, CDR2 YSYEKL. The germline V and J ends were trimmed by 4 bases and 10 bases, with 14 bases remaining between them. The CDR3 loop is CASSPVVRHEQFF. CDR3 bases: TGCGCCAGCAGCCCGGTGGTCAGACACGAGCAGTTCTTC.

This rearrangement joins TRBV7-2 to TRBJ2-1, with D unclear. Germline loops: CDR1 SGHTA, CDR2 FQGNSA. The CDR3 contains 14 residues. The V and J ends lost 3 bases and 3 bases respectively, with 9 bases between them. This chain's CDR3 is CASSLDPIYNEQFF. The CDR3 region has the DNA TGTGCCAGCAGCTTGGACCCGATCTACAATGAGCAGTTCTTC.

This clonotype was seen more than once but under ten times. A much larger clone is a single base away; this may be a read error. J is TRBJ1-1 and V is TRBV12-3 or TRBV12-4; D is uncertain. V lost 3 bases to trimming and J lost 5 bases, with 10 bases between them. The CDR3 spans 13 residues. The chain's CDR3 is CASSFEGGTEAFF. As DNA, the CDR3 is TGTGCCAGCAGTTTTGAGGGAGGGACTGAAGCTTTCTTT.

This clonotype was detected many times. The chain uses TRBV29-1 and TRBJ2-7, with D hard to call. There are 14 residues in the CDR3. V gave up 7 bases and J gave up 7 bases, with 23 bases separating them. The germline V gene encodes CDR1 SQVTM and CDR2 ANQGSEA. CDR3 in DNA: TGCAGCGCTCTGGGAACGCCGAGTGGTTTGGAGCAGTACTTC. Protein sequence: CSALGTPSGLEQYF.

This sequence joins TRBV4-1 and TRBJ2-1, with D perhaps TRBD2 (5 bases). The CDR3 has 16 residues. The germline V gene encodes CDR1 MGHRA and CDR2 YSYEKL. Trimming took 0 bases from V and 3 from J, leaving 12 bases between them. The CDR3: CASSQDSGNGYNEQFF. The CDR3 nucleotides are TGCGCCAGCAGCCAAGATTCGGGAAACGGCTACAATGAGCAGTTCTTC.

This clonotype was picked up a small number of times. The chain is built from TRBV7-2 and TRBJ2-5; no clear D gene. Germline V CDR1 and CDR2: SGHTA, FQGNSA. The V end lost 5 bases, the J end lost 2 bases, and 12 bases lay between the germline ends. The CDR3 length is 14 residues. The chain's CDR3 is CASSVTQVQETQYF. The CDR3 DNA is TGTGCCAGCAGCGTCACCCAGGTTCAAGAGACCCAGTACTTC.

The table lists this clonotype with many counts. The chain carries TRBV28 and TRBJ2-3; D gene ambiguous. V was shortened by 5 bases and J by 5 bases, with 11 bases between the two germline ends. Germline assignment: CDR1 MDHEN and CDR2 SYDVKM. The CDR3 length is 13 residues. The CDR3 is CASSPHEIDTQYF. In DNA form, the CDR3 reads TGTGCCAGCAGTCCCCATGAAATAGATACGCAGTATTTT.

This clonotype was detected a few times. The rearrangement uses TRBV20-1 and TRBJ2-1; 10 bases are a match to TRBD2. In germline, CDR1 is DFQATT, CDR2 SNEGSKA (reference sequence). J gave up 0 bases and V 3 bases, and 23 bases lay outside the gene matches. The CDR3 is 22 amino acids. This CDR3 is CSASAAGPWASGSPISYNEQFF. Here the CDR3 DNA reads TGCAGTGCTAGCGCCGCGGGGCCGTGGGCTAGCGGGAGTCCCATCTCCTACAATGAGCAGTTCTTC.

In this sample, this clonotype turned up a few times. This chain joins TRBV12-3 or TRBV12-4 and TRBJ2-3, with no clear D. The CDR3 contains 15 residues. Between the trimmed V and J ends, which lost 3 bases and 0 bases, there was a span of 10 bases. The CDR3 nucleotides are TGTGCCAGCAGTTTGGCGCCGACTAGCACAGATACGCAGTATTTT. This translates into CASSLAPTSTDTQYF.

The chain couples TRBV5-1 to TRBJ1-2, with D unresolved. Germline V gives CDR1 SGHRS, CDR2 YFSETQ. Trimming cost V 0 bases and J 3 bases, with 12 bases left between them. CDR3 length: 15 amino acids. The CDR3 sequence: CASSLVSGRDYGYTF. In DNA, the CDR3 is TGCGCCAGCAGCTTGGTATCGGGCCGAGACTATGGCTACACCTTC.

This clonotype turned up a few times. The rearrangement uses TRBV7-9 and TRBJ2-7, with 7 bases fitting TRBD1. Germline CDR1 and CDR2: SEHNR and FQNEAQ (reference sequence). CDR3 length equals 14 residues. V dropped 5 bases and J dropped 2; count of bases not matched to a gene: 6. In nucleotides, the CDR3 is TGTGCCAGCAGCAACCGGGACAGACCCTACGAGCAGTACTTC. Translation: CASSNRDRPYEQYF.

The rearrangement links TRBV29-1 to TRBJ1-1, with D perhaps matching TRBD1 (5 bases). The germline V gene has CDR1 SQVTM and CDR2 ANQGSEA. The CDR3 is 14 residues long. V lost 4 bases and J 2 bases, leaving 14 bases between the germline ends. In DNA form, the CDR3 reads TGCAGCGTTGTTGAGGGGAGCGGTAACACTGAAGCTTTCTTT. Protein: CSVVEGSGNTEAFF.

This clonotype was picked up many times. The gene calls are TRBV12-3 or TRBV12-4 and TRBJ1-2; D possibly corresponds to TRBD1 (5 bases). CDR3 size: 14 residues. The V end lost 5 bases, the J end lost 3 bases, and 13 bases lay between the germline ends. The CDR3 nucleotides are TGTGCCAGCAGTCTCTATACAGGAGACTATGGCTACACCTTC. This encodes CASSLYTGDYGYTF.

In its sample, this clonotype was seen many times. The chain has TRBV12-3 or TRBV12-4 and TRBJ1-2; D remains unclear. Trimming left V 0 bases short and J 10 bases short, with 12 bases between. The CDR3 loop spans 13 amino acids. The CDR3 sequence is CASSLADPMDYTF. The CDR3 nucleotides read TGTGCCAGCAGTTTAGCGGACCCCATGGACTACACCTTC.

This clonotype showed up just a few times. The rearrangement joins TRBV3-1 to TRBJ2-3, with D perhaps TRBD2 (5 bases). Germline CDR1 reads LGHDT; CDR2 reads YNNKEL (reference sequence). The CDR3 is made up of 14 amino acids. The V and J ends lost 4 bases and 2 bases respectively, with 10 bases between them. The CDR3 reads CASSLLATTDTQYF. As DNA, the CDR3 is TGTGCCAGCAGCCTGTTAGCGACCACAGATACGCAGTATTTT.

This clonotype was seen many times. Here the CDR3 DNA reads TGTGCCAGCAGCCATACCACACTTCCCTACGAGCAGTACTTC. This codes for CASSHTTLPYEQYF. V is TRBV3-1 and J is TRBJ2-7; D call uncertain. CDR1 is LGHDT and CDR2 is YNNKEL in the germline V gene (reference sequence). This CDR3 contains 14 residues. V was pared by 3 bases and J by 2 bases, with 11 bases between.

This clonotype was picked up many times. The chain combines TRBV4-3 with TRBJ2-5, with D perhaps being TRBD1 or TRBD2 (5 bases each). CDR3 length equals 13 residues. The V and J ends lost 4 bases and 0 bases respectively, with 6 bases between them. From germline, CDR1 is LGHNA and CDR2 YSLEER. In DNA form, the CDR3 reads TGCGCCAGCAGCCGGGGGAACCAAGAGACCCAGTACTTC. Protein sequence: CASSRGNQETQYF.

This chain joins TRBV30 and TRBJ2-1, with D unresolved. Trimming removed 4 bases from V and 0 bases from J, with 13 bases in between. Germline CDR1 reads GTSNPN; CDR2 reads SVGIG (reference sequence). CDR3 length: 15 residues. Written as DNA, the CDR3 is TGTGCCTGGACCCCGGACCTGAGCTCCTACAATGAGCAGTTCTTC. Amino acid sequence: CAWTPDLSSYNEQFF.

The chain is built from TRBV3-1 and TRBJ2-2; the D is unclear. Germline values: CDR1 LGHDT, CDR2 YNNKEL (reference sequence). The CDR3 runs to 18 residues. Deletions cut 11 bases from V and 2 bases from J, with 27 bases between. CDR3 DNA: TGTGCCTGCTGTCCGCGGATCCCTAGGGCGATAAACACCGGGGAGCTGTTTTTT. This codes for CACCPRIPRAINTGELFF.

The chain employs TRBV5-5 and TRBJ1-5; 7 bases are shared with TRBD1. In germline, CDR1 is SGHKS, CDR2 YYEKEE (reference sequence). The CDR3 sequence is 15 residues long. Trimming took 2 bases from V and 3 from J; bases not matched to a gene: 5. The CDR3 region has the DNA TGTGCCAGCAGCTTCCGGGACAGCTCCAATCAGCCCCAGCATTTT. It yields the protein CASSFRDSSNQPQHF.

CDR3 sequence reads: CSAQRQGGSYEQYF. As DNA, the CDR3 is TGCAGCGCACAGAGACAGGGGGGATCCTACGAGCAGTACTTC. V is TRBV29-1 and J is TRBJ2-7; 9 bases fit TRBD1. Germline-derived CDR1 and CDR2 are SQVTM and ANQGSEA. The CDR3 covers 14 residues. The trim removed 7 bases at V and 1 base at J, leaving 8 bases unmatched.